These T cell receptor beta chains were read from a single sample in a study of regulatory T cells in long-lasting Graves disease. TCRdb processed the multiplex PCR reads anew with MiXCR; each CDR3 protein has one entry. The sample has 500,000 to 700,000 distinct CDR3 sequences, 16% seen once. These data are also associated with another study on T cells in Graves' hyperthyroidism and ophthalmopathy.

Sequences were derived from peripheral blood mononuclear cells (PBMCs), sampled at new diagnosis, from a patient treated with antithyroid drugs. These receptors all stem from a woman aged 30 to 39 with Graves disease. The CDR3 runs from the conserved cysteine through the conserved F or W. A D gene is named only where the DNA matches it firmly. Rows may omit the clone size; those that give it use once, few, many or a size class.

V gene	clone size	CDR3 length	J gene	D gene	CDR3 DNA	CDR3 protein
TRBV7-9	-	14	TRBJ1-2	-	TGTGCCAGCAGTTTAGAGGGGGGTTCAGATGGCTACACCTTC	CASSLEGGSDGYTF
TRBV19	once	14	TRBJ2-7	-	TGTGCCAGTCGGCCGGGGGACAGAAGCACCGAGCAGTACTTC	CASRPGDRSTEQYF
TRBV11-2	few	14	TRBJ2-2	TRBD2	TGTGCCAGCAGCCAAGGGCTAGCGGCCGGGGAGCTGTTTTTT	CASSQGLAAGELFF
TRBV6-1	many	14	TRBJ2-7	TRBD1	TGTGCCAGCAGTACTGGACAGGGGATTTACGAGCAGTACTTC	CASSTGQGIYEQYF
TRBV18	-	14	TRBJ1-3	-	TGTGCCAGCTCACCAGGCGCAACTGAAAACACCATATATTTT	CASSPGATENTIYF
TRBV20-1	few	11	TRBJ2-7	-	TGCAGTGCTAGAGAAAACTACGAGCAGTACTTC	CSARENYEQYF
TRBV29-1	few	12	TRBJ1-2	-	TGCAGCGTTCAGGCAGGGAGCTATGGCTACACCTTC	CSVQAGSYGYTF
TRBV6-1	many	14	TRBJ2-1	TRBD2	TGTGCCAGCAGGGCCGGGACTACACTCTATGAGCAGTTCTTC	CASRAGTTLYEQFF
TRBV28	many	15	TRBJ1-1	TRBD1	TGTGCCAGCAGTTTCTTTACTAACAGGGGCACTGAAGCTTTCTTT	CASSFFTNRGTEAFF
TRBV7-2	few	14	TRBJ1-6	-	TGTGCCAGCAGCTTAGGAGGGGCGAATTCACCCCTCCACTTT	CASSLGGANSPLHF
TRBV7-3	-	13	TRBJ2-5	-	TGTGCCAGCAGCTGGTCCGGGGGTGAGACCCAGTACTTC	CASSWSGGETQYF
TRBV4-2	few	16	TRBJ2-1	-	TGTGCCAGCAGCCGGGGAAAAGGCTCGGACTACAATGAGCAGTTCTTC	CASSRGKGSDYNEQFF
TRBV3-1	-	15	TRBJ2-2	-	TGTGCCAGCAGCCAAGAAGGTCTAGCGTTTGGGGAGCTGTTTTTT	CASSQEGLAFGELFF
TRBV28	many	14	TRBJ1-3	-	TGTGCCAGCAGTTTCCAGTGGGCTGGAAACACCATATATTTT	CASSFQWAGNTIYF
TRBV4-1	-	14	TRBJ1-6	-	TGCGCCAGCAGCCAAGATGGGGGGGTTTCACCCCTCCACTTT	CASSQDGGVSPLHF
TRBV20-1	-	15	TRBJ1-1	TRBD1	TGCAGTGTCAATCAGGGGGCTGATGTAATGACTGAAGCTTTCTTT	CSVNQGADVMTEAFF
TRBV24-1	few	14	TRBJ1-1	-	TGTGCCACCAGAGAAACAGGGATGCACACTGAAGCTTTCTTT	CATRETGMHTEAFF
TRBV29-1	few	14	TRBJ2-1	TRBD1	TGCAGCGTTCACAGGGGGAGCTCCTACAATGAGCAGTTCTTC	CSVHRGSSYNEQFF
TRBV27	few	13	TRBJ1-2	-	TGTGCCAGCAGAACCGGGGGGCAGGGTGGCTACACCTTC	CASRTGGQGGYTF
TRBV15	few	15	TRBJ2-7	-	TGTGCCACCAGCAGGAGCGTAAATTCGGACCACGAGCAGTACTTC	CATSRSVNSDHEQYF
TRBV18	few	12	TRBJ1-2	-	TGTGCCAGCTCACCGAGTAACTATGGCTACACCTTC	CASSPSNYGYTF
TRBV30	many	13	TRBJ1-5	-	TGTGCCTGGAGCCCGGGGGGGAATCAGCCCCAGCATTTT	CAWSPGGNQPQHF
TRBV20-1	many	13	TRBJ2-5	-	TGCAGTGCTATCTCAGGAATTCAAGAGACCCAGTACTTC	CSAISGIQETQYF
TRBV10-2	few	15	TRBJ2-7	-	TGCGCCAGCCGGGAGAAAACAGGGACCCTCTACGAGCAGTACTTC	CASREKTGTLYEQYF
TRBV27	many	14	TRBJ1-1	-	TGTGCCAGCAGTTTACTCGGGGGCTTTACTGAAGCTTTCTTT	CASSLLGGFTEAFF
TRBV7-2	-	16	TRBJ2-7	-	TGTGCCTGCAGCTTAGGGGTCTTGGGAAGCTCCTACGAGCAGTACTTC	CACSLGVLGSSYEQYF